This is a list of T cell receptor beta chains from one sample in a study of CD8+ T cells in alopecia areata. Clones were sequenced by immunoSEQ multiplex PCR, and TCRdb holds only the in-frame ones, with some missing. The table has 200,000 to 250,000 clones, approximately 72% seen once. The material sequenced was CD4+ T cells sorted from blood, taken at approximately week 42, from a patient treated with tofacitinib. These receptors came from a human donor with alopecia areata. Each CDR3 is given with its conserved first and last residue. Each record gives: CDR3 DNA, CDR3 protein, J gene, V gene, clone size, D gene. A D gene is named only where the DNA matches it firmly. The size entry is marked missing in some rows and otherwise reads once, few, many or a size class.

CDR3 DNA: TGTGCCTGGAGTGTACTCACAGGCTATAATTCACCCCTCCACTTT
CDR3 protein: CAWSVLTGYNSPLHF
J gene: TRBJ1-6
V gene: TRBV30
clone size: -
D gene: -

CDR3 DNA: TGCAGCGTTCGATCAGGGGATGATGGCTACACCTTC
CDR3 protein: CSVRSGDDGYTF
J gene: TRBJ1-2
V gene: TRBV29-1
clone size: -
D gene: -

CDR3 DNA: TGTGCCAGCAGTTTACGTGGGGTCCCCTACGAGCAGTACTTC
CDR3 protein: CASSLRGVPYEQYF
J gene: TRBJ2-7
V gene: TRBV28
clone size: -
D gene: -

CDR3 DNA: TGTGCCACCAGCACATTGAGGCCGGGACAGGGGGCTGATCAGCCCCAGCATTTT
CDR3 protein: CATSTLRPGQGADQPQHF
J gene: TRBJ1-5
V gene: TRBV15
clone size: -
D gene: TRBD1

CDR3 DNA: TGTGCCAGCAGCTTAGCTCCTCGGGACTCCTACGAGCAGTACTTC
CDR3 protein: CASSLAPRDSYEQYF
J gene: TRBJ2-7
V gene: TRBV7-6
clone size: -
D gene: -

CDR3 DNA: TGTGCCAGCAGCCCCCCCGGAGGGTACTACTACGAGCAGTACTTC
CDR3 protein: CASSPPGGYYYEQYF
J gene: TRBJ2-7
V gene: TRBV7-6
clone size: -
D gene: -

CDR3 DNA: TGCGCCAGCAGCCAAGAACTAAACAGGGAACACTATGGCTACACCTTC
CDR3 protein: CASSQELNREHYGYTF
J gene: TRBJ1-2
V gene: TRBV4-3
clone size: -
D gene: -

CDR3 DNA: TGTGCCTGGAGTGGAGCTGAGACAGGAAGGATGAACACTGAAGCTTTCTTT
CDR3 protein: CAWSGAETGRMNTEAFF
J gene: TRBJ1-1
V gene: TRBV30
clone size: -
D gene: -

CDR3 DNA: TGTGCCAGCAGCTTCAGTGGACAGATCACAGATACGCAGTATTTT
CDR3 protein: CASSFSGQITDTQYF
J gene: TRBJ2-3
V gene: TRBV5-5
clone size: -
D gene: -

CDR3 DNA: TGCAGCGTTGACCGTGATAACACCGGGGAGCTGTTTTTT
CDR3 protein: CSVDRDNTGELFF
J gene: TRBJ2-2
V gene: TRBV29-1
clone size: -
D gene: -

CDR3 DNA: TGCAGCGTTAGAGTAACACAGGTGGGGCTGGGTGGCTACACCTTC
CDR3 protein: CSVRVTQVGLGGYTF
J gene: TRBJ1-2
V gene: TRBV29-1
clone size: -
D gene: -

CDR3 DNA: TGCGCCAGCAGCTCGACTAGCGTCGAACAAGAGACCCAGTACTTC
CDR3 protein: CASSSTSVEQETQYF
J gene: TRBJ2-5
V gene: TRBV4-1
clone size: -
D gene: TRBD2

CDR3 DNA: TGCAGCGTTGACACAGTTCTTATGAACACTGAAGCTTTCTTT
CDR3 protein: CSVDTVLMNTEAFF
J gene: TRBJ1-1
V gene: TRBV29-1
clone size: -
D gene: -

CDR3 DNA: TGTGCCAGCAGCTTAATGAGACAGGCCGACAAAGGCACAGATACGCAGTATTTT
CDR3 protein: CASSLMRQADKGTDTQYF
J gene: TRBJ2-3
V gene: TRBV7-9
clone size: few
D gene: -

CDR3 DNA: TGTGCCACCAGAACCGACAGCACCTACGAGCAGTACTTC
CDR3 protein: CATRTDSTYEQYF
J gene: TRBJ2-7
V gene: TRBV15
clone size: -
D gene: -

CDR3 DNA: TGTGCCTGGAGTGCTAAAGATACGCAGTATTTT
CDR3 protein: CAWSAKDTQYF
J gene: TRBJ2-3
V gene: TRBV30
clone size: -
D gene: -

CDR3 DNA: TGCAGCGTTGTGGAGGGGATAGTGTCGGGCGGCTACACCTTC
CDR3 protein: CSVVEGIVSGGYTF
J gene: TRBJ1-2
V gene: TRBV29-1
clone size: -
D gene: -

CDR3 DNA: TGTGCCAGCAGTACCGTAGGGGGTTCACCCCTCCACTTT
CDR3 protein: CASSTVGGSPLHF
J gene: TRBJ1-6
V gene: TRBV25-1
clone size: once
D gene: -

CDR3 DNA: TGTGCCTGGAGTGGACTTGGGACAGCCCAAGAGACCCAGTACTTC
CDR3 protein: CAWSGLGTAQETQYF
J gene: TRBJ2-5
V gene: TRBV30
clone size: -
D gene: TRBD1

CDR3 DNA: TGCAGCGTTAGCACCAGGACTAGCGGGGTAACAGATACGCAGTATTTT
CDR3 protein: CSVSTRTSGVTDTQYF
J gene: TRBJ2-3
V gene: TRBV29-1
clone size: few
D gene: TRBD2

CDR3 DNA: TGTGCCTGGAGTACGGACGGTACCGGGGAGCTGTTTTTT
CDR3 protein: CAWSTDGTGELFF
J gene: TRBJ2-2
V gene: TRBV30
clone size: few
D gene: -

CDR3 DNA: TGTGCCAGCAGCGTAGGAAGCCAGGACTATGGCTACACCTTC
CDR3 protein: CASSVGSQDYGYTF
J gene: TRBJ1-2
V gene: TRBV9
clone size: -
D gene: -

CDR3 DNA: TGTGCCAGCAGTTTAGATCAGCTCTCCTACGAGCAGTACTTC
CDR3 protein: CASSLDQLSYEQYF
J gene: TRBJ2-7
V gene: TRBV28
clone size: -
D gene: -

CDR3 DNA: TGCGCCAGCAGCCAAGATTGGAACACTGAAGCTTTCTTT
CDR3 protein: CASSQDWNTEAFF
J gene: TRBJ1-1
V gene: TRBV4-1
clone size: few
D gene: -

CDR3 DNA: TGTGCCTGGAGTGCCGATCAGGGGGGAGCTTTCTTT
CDR3 protein: CAWSADQGGAFF
J gene: TRBJ1-1
V gene: TRBV30
clone size: -
D gene: TRBD1

CDR3 DNA: TGTGCCAGCAGTGAATCGGGTGCCCACGAGCAGTACTTC
CDR3 protein: CASSESGAHEQYF
J gene: TRBJ2-7
V gene: TRBV25-1
clone size: -
D gene: -

CDR3 DNA: TGTGCCAGCAGCCCCGGACAGGGCTCTGGCTACACCTTC
CDR3 protein: CASSPGQGSGYTF
J gene: TRBJ1-2
V gene: TRBV5-6
clone size: -
D gene: TRBD1

CDR3 DNA: TGCAGCGTTGTTGGGGGGGGCACTTCGTATTCCCAGTACTTC
CDR3 protein: CSVVGGGTSYSQYF
J gene: TRBJ2-5
V gene: TRBV29-1
clone size: -
D gene: -

CDR3 DNA: TGTGCCACCAGCGCACAAACAGGGTCGTACGAGCAGTACTTC
CDR3 protein: CATSAQTGSYEQYF
J gene: TRBJ2-7
V gene: TRBV15
clone size: -
D gene: -

CDR3 DNA: TGTGCCAGCAGGGGCGGGGAGCTGTTTTTT
CDR3 protein: CASRGGELFF
J gene: TRBJ2-2
V gene: TRBV6-5
clone size: few
D gene: -

CDR3 DNA: TGTGCCAGCAGCGGGACAGGGCCCTTCGCTGAAGCTTTCTTT
CDR3 protein: CASSGTGPFAEAFF
J gene: TRBJ1-1
V gene: TRBV9
clone size: -
D gene: TRBD1

CDR3 DNA: TGTGCCAGCAGCCCCCGACAGGGGAACTATGGCTACACCTTC
CDR3 protein: CASSPRQGNYGYTF
J gene: TRBJ1-2
V gene: TRBV5-6
clone size: -
D gene: TRBD1

CDR3 DNA: TGTGCCAGCAGTCGGGGGGTTCAAGAGACCCAGTACTTC
CDR3 protein: CASSRGVQETQYF
J gene: TRBJ2-5
V gene: TRBV25-1
clone size: -
D gene: TRBD2

CDR3 DNA: TGTGCCAGCAGCTTTGACGACAGGGAAGCTTTCTTT
CDR3 protein: CASSFDDREAFF
J gene: TRBJ1-1
V gene: TRBV7-9
clone size: -
D gene: -

CDR3 DNA: TGTGCCAGCAGATTGGGAGGGACTAGCGGGAACAATGAGCAGTTCTTC
CDR3 protein: CASRLGGTSGNNEQFF
J gene: TRBJ2-1
V gene: TRBV7-2
clone size: -
D gene: TRBD2

CDR3 DNA: TGCGCCAGCAGCCCCCTAGGGTTGGATTCACCCCTCCACTTT
CDR3 protein: CASSPLGLDSPLHF
J gene: TRBJ1-6
V gene: TRBV4-1
clone size: -
D gene: -

CDR3 DNA: TGTGCCAGCTCGGCGGGGCTCGTAAACATTCAGTACTTC
CDR3 protein: CASSAGLVNIQYF
J gene: TRBJ2-4
V gene: TRBV14
clone size: -
D gene: -

CDR3 DNA: TGTGCCAGCAGCTTAGTAGCTAGCGGGGGCTACGAGCAGTACTTC
CDR3 protein: CASSLVASGGYEQYF
J gene: TRBJ2-7
V gene: TRBV7-8
clone size: -
D gene: TRBD2